This T cell receptor (beta chain) comes out of a study of cytotoxic CD8 clonotypes in ibrutinib-treated CLL. About the study: Outcomes included roughly 24 partial and 2 complete responses; after median roughly 66 months, 14 stayed remitted and approximately 12 progressed. When averaged across all of the samples, the counts came to roughly 240,000 productive templates and 80,000 to 100,000 productive rearrangements.

This CDR3 is built from 12 residues. CDR1 is SGHDT, CDR2 YYEEEE, per germline. Trimming removed 4 bases at V and 11 bases at J, with 15 bases between. Notes on this clone: Its specificity is not known.

TCRdb's copy holds only in-frame clones and misses some; the assay was immunoSEQ multiplex PCR. The data hold some 290,000 clones, with more than 65% observed a single time. Whole-study findings and limits: Clonality measured at baseline exceeded age-matched healthy donors, tracking circulating CD8+ T-cell counts.

This clonotype originated in a human donor with chronic lymphocytic leukemia. This chain uses TRBV5-6 with TRBJ1-1; D is undetermined. This material consisted of PBMCs, taken before ibrutinib treatment. The CDR3 DNA sequence: TGTGCCAGCAGCCTAAGGGCCCGCGAGGCTTTCTTT. Its translation: CASSLRAREAFF.